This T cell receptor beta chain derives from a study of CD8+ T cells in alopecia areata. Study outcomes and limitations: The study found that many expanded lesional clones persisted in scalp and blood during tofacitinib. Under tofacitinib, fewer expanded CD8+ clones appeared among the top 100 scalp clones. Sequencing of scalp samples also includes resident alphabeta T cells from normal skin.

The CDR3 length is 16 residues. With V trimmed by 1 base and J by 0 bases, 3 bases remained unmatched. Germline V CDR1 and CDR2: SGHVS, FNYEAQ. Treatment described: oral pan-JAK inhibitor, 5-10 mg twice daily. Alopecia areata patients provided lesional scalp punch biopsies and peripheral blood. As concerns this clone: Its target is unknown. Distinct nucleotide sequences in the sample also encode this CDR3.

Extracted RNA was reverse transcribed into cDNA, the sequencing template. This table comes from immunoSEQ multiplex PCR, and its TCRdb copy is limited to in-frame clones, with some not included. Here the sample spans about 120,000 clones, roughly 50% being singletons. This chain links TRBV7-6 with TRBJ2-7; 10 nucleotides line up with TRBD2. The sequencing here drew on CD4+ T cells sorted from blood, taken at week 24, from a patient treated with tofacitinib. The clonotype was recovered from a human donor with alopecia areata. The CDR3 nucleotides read TGTGCCAGCAGCTTAGTCGCTAGCGGGGGCTCCTACGAGCAGTACTTC. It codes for CASSLVASGGSYEQYF. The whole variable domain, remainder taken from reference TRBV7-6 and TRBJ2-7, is GAGVSQSPRYKVTKRGQDVALRCDPISGHVSLYWYRQALGQGPEFLTYFNYEAQQDKSGLPNDRFSAERPEGSISTLTIQRTEQRDSAMYRCASSLVASGGSYEQYFGPGTRLTVT.